These 3 T cell receptor beta chains were sequenced from one sample in a study of CD4 T cells in relation to SARS-CoV-2 and coronaviruses (dated by TCRdb to the early 2020s). CD4+ T cells from unexposed donors were collected before the COVID-19 pandemic (2011-2018). The EasySep CD4+ T cell isolation kit was used to isolate CD4+ T cells once the cultures had run for ten to eleven days. These TCRs' antigens remain unknown. Libraries came from the immunoSEQ multiplex PCR assay. TCRdb holds this immuneACCESS table with in-frame rearrangements only. Some clones are missing; in checked studies, unresolved V genes explain under half, and the rest has no known cause. The sample contains 20,000 to 25,000 clones, about four fifths of them found a single time. The ten largest clones capture around 14% of the sample. Sequencing used CD4+ T cells from PBMCs, cultured in vitro. These TCRs come from a human donor in good health.

V gene TRBV5-4 combines with J gene TRBJ2-7; 11 nucleotides agree with TRBD2. V lost 0 bases to trimming and J lost 4 bases; unmatched junction nucleotides: 3. The germline V gene encodes CDR1 SGHNT and CDR2 YYREEE (reference sequence). The CDR3 totals 15 residues. In DNA form, the CDR3 reads TGTGCCAGCAGCTTGGGACTAGCGGGGACGTACGAGCAGTACTTC. Protein product: CASSLGLAGTYEQYF.

The CDR3 reads CSVGVAGGVDTQYF. CDR3 coding DNA: TGCAGCGTTGGGGTAGCGGGAGGCGTAGATACGCAGTATTTT. The rearrangement links TRBV29-1 to TRBJ2-3; 10 nucleotides agree with TRBD2. This CDR3 has 14 residues. CDR1 and CDR2 from the germline V gene are SQVTM and ANQGSEA. Germline trimming cut 4 bases from V and 5 bases from J; bases unmatched to any gene: 6.

The chain is built from TRBV20-1 and TRBJ2-7, with D possibly being TRBD2 (6 bases). The CDR3 covers 13 residues. The V gene lost 3 bases and the J gene lost 7 bases, with 16 bases spanning the gap. Germline values: CDR1 DFQATT, CDR2 SNEGSKA (reference sequence). DNA of the CDR3: TGCAGTGCTAGTGGCGGTCAGGCGGGAGAGCAGTACTTC. Translated, it gives CSASGGQAGEQYF.